The 25 T cell receptor beta chains listed next were all sequenced from one sample in a study of identical twins. TCRdb reprocessed the 5' RACE reads via MiXCR and lists one record per CDR3 protein. The table shows about 430,000 distinct CDR3 sequences, with approximately 17% occurring only once. Sequencing input: naive T cells sorted from blood. Every receptor here comes from a man aged 45-65 years in good health.

This clonotype has ten or more counts. The CDR3 reads CASSLALAKNIQYF. The CDR3 DNA is TGCGCCAGCAGCTTGGCCCTAGCCAAAAACATTCAGTACTTC. The chain carries TRBV5-1 and TRBJ2-4; no clear D gene. Deletions cut 0 bases from V and 0 bases from J, with 4 bases between. Germline V gene data show CDR1 as SGHRS and CDR2 as YFSETQ. The CDR3 is made up of 14 amino acids.

The chain combines TRBV11-2 with TRBJ2-1; TRBD2 aligns across 10 bases. The CDR3 has 17 amino acids. Looked up from germline, CDR1 is SGHAT and CDR2 is FQNNGV. Trimming removed 3 bases from V and 1 base from J; junction bases left unmatched: 6. CDR3 coding DNA: TGTGCCAGCAGCTTTCCTTTACTAGCGGGGTCCTACAATGAGCAGTTCTTC. This codes for CASSFPLLAGSYNEQFF.

This clonotype was picked up a small number of times. V gene TRBV12-3 or TRBV12-4 combines with J gene TRBJ2-1; 12 bases fit TRBD1. V lost 6 bases, J lost 4 bases, and 7 bases stayed unmatched. This CDR3 has 16 amino acids. The CDR3 spells CASSTEGQGAYNEQFF. CDR3 nucleotides: TGTGCCAGCAGCACCGAGGGACAGGGGGCGTACAATGAGCAGTTCTTC.

This clonotype appeared a few times. The rearrangement joins TRBV4-1 to TRBJ2-2, with 8 bases that match TRBD2. Germline CDR1 and CDR2: MGHRA and YSYEKL. The trim removed 6 bases at V and 0 bases at J, leaving 3 bases unmatched. CDR3 length: 15 amino acids. The CDR3 bases are TGCGCCAGCAGAGGCGGGGGGCCGAACACCGGGGAGCTGTTTTTT. Translated: CASRGGGPNTGELFF.

This clonotype has ten or more counts. DNA of the CDR3: TGTGCCATCAGTGTGAAAGGACAGGGGGCCGAGCAGTACTTC. Its protein is CAISVKGQGAEQYF. The V and J genes are TRBV10-3 and TRBJ2-7; 11 bases map to TRBD1. Looked up from germline, CDR1 is ENHRY and CDR2 is SYGVKD. The CDR3 is 14 amino acids. V dropped 4 bases and J dropped 6; count of bases not matched to a gene: 5.

This clonotype was picked up many times. The rearrangement links TRBV29-1 to TRBJ1-2, with 8 bases identical to TRBD1. The CDR3 loop spans 12 amino acids. With V trimmed by 5 bases and J by 8 bases, 7 bases remained unmatched. In germline, CDR1 is SQVTM, CDR2 ANQGSEA. The CDR3 sequence: CSVTDRGEGYTF. The CDR3 region has the DNA TGCAGCGTTACCGACAGGGGCGAGGGCTACACCTTC.

This clonotype was observed a handful of times. The chain combines TRBV20-1 with TRBJ2-7, with D possibly being TRBD1 (6 bases). This CDR3 is 15 amino acids long. Trimming cost V 2 bases and J 0 bases, with 14 bases left between them. Germline CDR1 is DFQATT and CDR2 is SNEGSKA (reference sequence). CDR3 region: CSARKIDRTSYEQYF. DNA of the CDR3: TGCAGTGCTAGAAAAATCGACAGGACCTCCTACGAGCAGTACTTC.

The CDR3 here is CSAKSGTSGIFDEQFF. CDR3 nucleotides: TGCAGTGCTAAATCCGGGACTAGCGGGATCTTCGATGAGCAGTTCTTC. The chain couples TRBV20-1 to TRBJ2-1, with 13 bases matching TRBD2. V shed 4 bases, J shed 8 bases, and the junction held 11 bases outside the gene matches. Germline assignment: CDR1 DFQATT and CDR2 SNEGSKA (reference sequence). The length of the CDR3 is 16 residues.

Note on this clonotype: This may arise from a read error, as a much more abundant clone is one base away. This chain joins TRBV10-3 and TRBJ2-5; D call uncertain. This CDR3 region has 15 residues. Germline CDR1 reads ENHRY; CDR2 reads SYGVKD. V lost 2 bases, J lost 3 bases, and 13 bases lay in between. The CDR3 region is CAISEAPSQKETQYF. The CDR3 DNA is TGTGCCATCAGTGAGGCCCCTAGTCAGAAAGAGACCCAGTACTTC.

The J gene is TRBJ2-2, the V gene TRBV5-5, with D perhaps TRBD1 or TRBD2 (5 bases each). Germline assignment: CDR1 SGHKS and CDR2 YYEKEE (reference sequence). CDR3 length equals 17 residues. Trimming removed 3 bases at V and 3 bases at J, with 18 bases between. CDR3 nucleotide sequence: TGTGCCAGCAGCTCCGGGGCGGGTCGGAGTTACACCGGGGAGCTGTTTTTT. It codes for CASSSGAGRSYTGELFF. Full variable domain (missing parts from reference TRBV5-5 and TRBJ2-2): DAGVTQSPTHLIKTRGQQVTLRCSPISGHKSVSWYQQVLGQGPQFIFQYYEKEERGRGNFPDRFSARQFPNYSSELNVNALLLGDSALYLCASSSGAGRSYTGELFFGEGSRLTVL.

This sequence joins TRBV12-5 and TRBJ2-1; D is perhaps TRBD2 (5 bases). This CDR3 comprises 15 residues. Per the germline V gene, CDR1 is LGHNT and CDR2 is FRNRAP. The V and J ends lost 1 base and 4 bases respectively, with 11 bases between them. CDR3 bases: TGTGCTAGTGGTTTGGCGGGATCCCCTTACAATGAGCAGTTCTTC. Residues: CASGLAGSPYNEQFF.

The genes are TRBV2 and TRBJ2-7, with unresolved D. V shed 6 bases and J shed 6 bases, with 9 bases lying between them. Germline assignment: CDR1 SNHLY and CDR2 FYNNEI. The CDR3 covers 11 residues. The CDR3 protein is CASSLISEQYF. For the CDR3, the DNA is TGTGCCAGCAGCCTAATCTCCGAGCAGTACTTC.

This clonotype was detected only a few times. The chain recombines TRBV5-1 with TRBJ2-5; 8 bases map to TRBD1. The CDR3 has 14 residues. CDR1 and CDR2 from the germline V gene are SGHRS and YFSETQ. The V segment lost 6 bases and the J segment 4 bases; nucleotides outside the gene matches: 8. CDR3 sequence: CASTDRGSGETQYF. For the CDR3, the DNA is TGCGCCAGCACCGACAGGGGTAGCGGAGAGACCCAGTACTTC.

This clonotype came up a few times. The CDR3 DNA is TGTGCCAGCAGCGCCCTAGCGGGAGCTAGGAATGAGCAGTTCTTC. It translates to CASSALAGARNEQFF. The V call is TRBV6-2 or TRBV6-3, the J call TRBJ2-1; 10 bases fit TRBD2. V trimming: 6 bases; J trimming: 7 bases; junction bases outside the gene matches: 9. Germline CDR1 reads MNHEY; CDR2 reads SVGEGT. The CDR3 is 15 amino acids.

This clonotype was seen a handful of times. The V call is TRBV29-1, the J call TRBJ2-7, with D possibly TRBD1 on 5 matching bases. Germline CDR1 is SQVTM and CDR2 is ANQGSEA. The V end lost 3 bases, the J end lost 3 bases, and 12 bases lay between the germline ends. The CDR3 runs 13 residues. CDR3 bases: TGCAGCGTTGATTTCCAGGGTCACTACGAGCAGTACTTC. Translated: CSVDFQGHYEQYF.

The V and J genes are TRBV18 and TRBJ2-1, with a weak D call TRBD2 (6 bases). This CDR3 region has 16 residues. Trimming stripped 4 bases from V and 0 bases from J, with 13 bases between. Germline V gives CDR1 KGHSH, CDR2 LQKENI. CDR3: CASSRLRGSSYNEQFF. CDR3 sequence (DNA): TGTGCCAGCTCACGATTACGGGGGAGCTCCTACAATGAGCAGTTCTTC.

There are many counts of this clonotype. The chain joins TRBV2 to TRBJ2-1; tentative D call: TRBD1 (6 bases). The CDR3 spans 13 residues. V was pared by 7 bases and J by 7 bases, with 14 bases between. In germline, CDR1 is SNHLY, CDR2 FYNNEI. CDR3 bases: TGTGCCAGCACTCAGGGGCGACGGAATGAGCAGTTCTTC. Translated: CASTQGRRNEQFF.

This clonotype was counted a few times. The chain combines TRBV6-5 with TRBJ1-2; the match to TRBD1 covers 7 bases. This CDR3 comprises 12 residues. Germline V lookup: CDR1 MNHEY, CDR2 SVGAGI. Trimming took 5 bases from V and 7 from J; bases not matched to a gene: 4. CDR3 sequence (DNA): TGTGCCAGCAGTCCGACAGGGAGTGGCTACACCTTC. Translated, it gives CASSPTGSGYTF.

This clonotype was observed a few times. The chain uses TRBV29-1 and TRBJ2-5; D tentatively fits TRBD1 or TRBD2 (5 bases each). Trimming removed 6 bases from V and 5 bases from J, with 10 bases in between. From germline, CDR1 is SQVTM and CDR2 ANQGSEA. The CDR3 is made up of 11 amino acids. As DNA, the CDR3 is TGCAGCGTGGGGGTTTCGGAGACCCAGTACTTC. Its protein is CSVGVSETQYF.

This clonotype was recorded a few times. The chain links TRBV12-3 or TRBV12-4 to TRBJ2-1; possible D gene TRBD1, 6 bases. Trimming shortened V by 3 bases and J by 8 bases, and 17 bases separated the two germline ends. The CDR3 spans 15 residues. Here the CDR3 reads CASSFGWGPSDEQFF. The DNA for the CDR3 is TGTGCCAGCAGTTTCGGGTGGGGGCCTTCTGATGAGCAGTTCTTC.

Of note for this clonotype: Because the CDR3's place on the DNA is in doubt, the DNA is left out and the CDR3 is given as listed by TCRdb. This chain links TRBV21-1 with TRBJ1-5; TRBD1, the table's D call, was not compared with the DNA. TRBV21-1 is annotated as a pseudogene. Including both end residues, the CDR3 is 16 amino acids long. The CDR3 region is CASSSTVGTGNQPQHF.

V gene TRBV20-1 combines with J gene TRBJ1-1, with D uncertain. The CDR3 totals 15 residues. Germline lookup yields CDR1 DFQATT and CDR2 SNEGSKA (reference sequence). V dropped 4 bases and J dropped 1 base, with 16 bases sitting between them. The CDR3, as DNA: TGCAGTGCTAAAAGGACGTTTATCGGGAACACTGAAGCTTTCTTT. Translation gives CSAKRTFIGNTEAFF.

The chain links TRBV5-1 to TRBJ2-1; maybe TRBD1 (6 bases). The CDR3 spans 16 residues. V was pared by 1 base and J by 4 bases, with 15 bases between. Per the germline V gene, CDR1 is SGHRS and CDR2 is YFSETQ. CDR3 amino acids: CASSLRQGPVYNEQFF. In DNA form, the CDR3 reads TGCGCCAGCAGCTTGAGGCAGGGGCCCGTGTACAATGAGCAGTTCTTC.

V is TRBV7-9 and J is TRBJ2-1; 14 nucleotides align to TRBD2. Germline CDR1 is SEHNR and CDR2 is FQNEAQ (reference sequence). Trimming at V came to 5 bases and at J to 9 bases, leaving 6 bases not matched to a gene. The CDR3 runs 15 residues. In DNA form, the CDR3 reads TGTGCCAGCAGCGTGGGACTAGCGGGAGTTAGTGAGCAGTTCTTC. It encodes CASSVGLAGVSEQFF.

The genes are TRBV20-1 and TRBJ2-7, with D maybe TRBD2 (5 bases). With 0 bases removed from V and 5 bases from J, the gap between germline ends came to 14 bases. CDR1 and CDR2 from the germline V gene are DFQATT and SNEGSKA (reference sequence). The CDR3 sequence is 14 residues long. As DNA, the CDR3 is TGCAGTGCTAGAGATCTAGCCGGGTACGACGAGCAGTACTTC. Amino acids: CSARDLAGYDEQYF.